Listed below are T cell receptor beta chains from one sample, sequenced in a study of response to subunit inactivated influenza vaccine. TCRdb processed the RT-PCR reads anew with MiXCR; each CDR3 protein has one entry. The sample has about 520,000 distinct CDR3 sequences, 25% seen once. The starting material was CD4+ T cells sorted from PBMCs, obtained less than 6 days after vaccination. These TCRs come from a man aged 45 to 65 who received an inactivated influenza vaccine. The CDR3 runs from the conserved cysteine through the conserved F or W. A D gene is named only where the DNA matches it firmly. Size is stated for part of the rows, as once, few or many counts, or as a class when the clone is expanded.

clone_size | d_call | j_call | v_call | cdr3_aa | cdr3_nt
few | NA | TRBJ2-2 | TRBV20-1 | CSARYGNTGELFF | TGCAGTGCTAGATACGGAAACACCGGGGAGCTGTTTTTT
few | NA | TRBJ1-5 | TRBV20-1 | CSPWGHSNQPQHF | TGCAGCCCCTGGGGACATAGCAATCAGCCCCAGCATTTT
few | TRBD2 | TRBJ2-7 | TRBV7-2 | CASSFGLDSYEQYF | TGTGCCAGCAGCTTCGGACTAGACTCCTACGAGCAGTACTTC
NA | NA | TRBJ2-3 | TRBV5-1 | CASSLEQITDTQYF | TGCGCCAGCAGCTTGGAACAAATCACAGATACGCAGTATTTT
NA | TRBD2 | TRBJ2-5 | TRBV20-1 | CSVRTSGRKETQYF | TGCAGTGTTCGGACTAGCGGGAGAAAAGAGACCCAGTACTTC
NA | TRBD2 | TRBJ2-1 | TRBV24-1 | CATSGGTSGALRAYNEQFF | TGTGCCACCAGTGGAGGGACTAGCGGGGCACTGAGGGCCTACAATGAGCAGTTCTTC
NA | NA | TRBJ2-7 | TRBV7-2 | CASSLAGPGGRGSYEQYF | TGTGCCAGCAGCTTAGCAGGTCCGGGAGGAAGGGGGTCCTACGAGCAGTACTTC
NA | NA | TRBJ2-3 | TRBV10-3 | CAISEGGRSTDTQYF | TGTGCCATCAGTGAGGGAGGGCGGAGCACAGATACGCAGTATTTT
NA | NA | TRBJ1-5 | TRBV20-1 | CSAIGQPAPNQPQHF | TGCAGTGCTATTGGACAGCCGGCCCCAAATCAGCCCCAGCATTTT
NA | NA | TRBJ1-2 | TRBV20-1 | CSARPLQGIYGYTF | TGCAGTGCTAGACCTCTCCAGGGGATCTATGGCTACACCTTC
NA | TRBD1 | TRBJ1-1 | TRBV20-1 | CSARTAGGNTEAFF | TGCAGTGCTAGGACAGCAGGGGGGAACACTGAAGCTTTCTTT
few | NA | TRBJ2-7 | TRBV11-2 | CASSLSRRVEQYF | TGTGCCAGCAGCCTCTCGAGGAGGGTCGAGCAGTACTTC
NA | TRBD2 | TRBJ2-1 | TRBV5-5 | CASSFPGLANEQFF | TGTGCCAGCAGCTTCCCGGGACTAGCGAATGAGCAGTTCTTC
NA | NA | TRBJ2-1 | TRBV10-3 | CAISDQQGPYNEQFF | TGTGCCATCAGTGACCAGCAGGGCCCCTACAATGAGCAGTTCTTC
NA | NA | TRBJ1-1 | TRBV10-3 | CAISLGHNTEAFF | TGTGCCATCAGTTTGGGACACAACACTGAAGCTTTCTTT
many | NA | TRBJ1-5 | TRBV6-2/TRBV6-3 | CASSLEGGGNQPQHF | TGTGCCAGCAGCCTGGAGGGAGGGGGCAATCAGCCCCAGCATTTT
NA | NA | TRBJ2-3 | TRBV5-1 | CASNRGTSETDTQYF | TGCGCCAGCAATCGGGGCACGTCCGAAACAGATACGCAGTATTTT
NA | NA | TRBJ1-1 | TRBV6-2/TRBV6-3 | CASAHRRNTEAFF | TGTGCCAGCGCCCACCGTAGGAACACTGAAGCTTTCTTT
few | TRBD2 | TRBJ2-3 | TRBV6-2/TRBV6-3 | CASSIPGLASDTQYF | TGTGCCAGCAGTATCCCGGGACTAGCGTCGGATACGCAGTATTTT
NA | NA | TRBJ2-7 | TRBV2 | CASSERAIYEQYF | TGTGCCAGCAGTGAGCGAGCAATTTACGAGCAGTACTTC
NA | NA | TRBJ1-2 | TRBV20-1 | CSARDDPIQGIANYGYTF | TGCAGTGCTAGAGACGATCCGATACAGGGTATAGCTAACTATGGCTACACCTTC
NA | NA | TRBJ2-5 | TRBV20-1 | CSARPSGGRETQYF | TGCAGTGCTAGACCCTCGGGGGGCAGAGAGACCCAGTACTTC
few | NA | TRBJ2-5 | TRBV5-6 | CASRINQETQYF | TGTGCCAGCAGGATAAACCAAGAGACCCAGTACTTC
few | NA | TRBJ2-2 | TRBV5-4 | CASSFSALRNTGELFF | TGTGCCAGCAGCTTCTCAGCGCTTAGGAACACCGGGGAGCTGTTTTTT
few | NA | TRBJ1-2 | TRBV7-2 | CASSLVSTGVGGYTF | TGTGCCAGCAGCTTAGTCTCGACGGGGGTCGGTGGCTACACCTTC
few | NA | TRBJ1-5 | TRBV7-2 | CASSPRRTVSNQPQHF | TGTGCCAGCAGCCCCCGACGGACAGTTAGCAATCAGCCCCAGCATTTT
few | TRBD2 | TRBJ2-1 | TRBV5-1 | CASSILTSGSGNEQFF | TGCGCCAGCAGTATCTTAACTAGCGGGAGTGGGAATGAGCAGTTCTTC
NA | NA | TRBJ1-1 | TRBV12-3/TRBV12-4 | CASSQTGVVGTEAFF | TGTGCCAGCAGCCAAACCGGGGTAGTGGGCACTGAAGCTTTCTTT
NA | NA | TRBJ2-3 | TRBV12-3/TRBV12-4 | CASSPVGGGGGDTQYF | TGTGCCAGCAGTCCCGTCGGAGGGGGCGGTGGAGATACGCAGTATTTT
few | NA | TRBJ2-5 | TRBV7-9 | CASSDPYQETQYF | TGTGCCAGCAGCGATCCGTACCAAGAGACCCAGTACTTC
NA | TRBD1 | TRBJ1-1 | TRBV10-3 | CAISESKEGQGAFF | TGTGCCATCAGTGAGTCGAAAGAGGGACAGGGAGCTTTCTTT
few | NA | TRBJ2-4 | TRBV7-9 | CASSLNVLAKNIQYF | TGTGCCAGCAGCCTTAATGTACTAGCCAAAAACATTCAGTACTTC
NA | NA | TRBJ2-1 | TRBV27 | CASTQKGAVDLGNEQFF | TGTGCCAGCACCCAAAAGGGTGCTGTCGACTTGGGCAATGAGCAGTTCTTC
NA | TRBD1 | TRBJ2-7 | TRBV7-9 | CASSSGIRTGATEQYF | TGTGCCAGCAGCTCCGGAATCAGGACAGGGGCCACCGAGCAGTACTTC
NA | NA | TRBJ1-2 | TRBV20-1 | CGKGANYGYTF | TGCGGGAAAGGGGCTAACTATGGCTACACCTTC